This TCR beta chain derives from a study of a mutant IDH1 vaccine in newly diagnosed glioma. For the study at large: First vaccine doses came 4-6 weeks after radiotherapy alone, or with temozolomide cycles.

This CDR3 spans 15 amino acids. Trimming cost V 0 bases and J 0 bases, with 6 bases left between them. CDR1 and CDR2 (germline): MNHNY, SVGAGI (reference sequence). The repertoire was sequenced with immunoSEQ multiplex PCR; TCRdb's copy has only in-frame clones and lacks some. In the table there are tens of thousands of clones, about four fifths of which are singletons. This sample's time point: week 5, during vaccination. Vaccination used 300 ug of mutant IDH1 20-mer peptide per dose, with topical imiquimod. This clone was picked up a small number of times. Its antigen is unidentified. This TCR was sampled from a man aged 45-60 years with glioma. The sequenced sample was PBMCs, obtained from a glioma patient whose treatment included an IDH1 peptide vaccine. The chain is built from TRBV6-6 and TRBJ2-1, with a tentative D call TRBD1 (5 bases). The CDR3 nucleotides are TGTGCCAGCAGTTACTCAGGGGCCTCCTACAATGAGCAGTTCTTC. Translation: CASSYSGASYNEQFF.